This T cell receptor beta chain was obtained from a study of tumor-infiltrating lymphocytes in primary liver carcinoma (dated by TCRdb to the late 2010s). Notes on the research overall: The five patients, three men and two women aged 30 to 69 years, had hepatocellular carcinoma (four) or combined HCC and intrahepatic cholangiocarcinoma (one). The tumors of the five patients were staged as T1-T3 N0M0, with maximum diameters ranging from about 4.2 to 11 cm. Each sample produced about 3.5 to 7.13 million productive TCRbeta reads, and read depth showed no significant difference between tissue types. TCRbeta repertoire sequencing, expression microarrays and whole-exome sequencing were combined in the study across five regions of each liver tumor, with adjacent normal tissue and blood also included. A total of roughly 35 specimens from 5 patients underwent TCRbeta repertoire sequencing, comprising 25 tumor regions, 5 adjacent noncancerous liver tissues and 5 peripheral blood samples. Agilent mRNA microarray profiling was performed on the 20 to 25 tumor region samples to relate TCRbeta repertoire diversity to the local molecular phenotype. Reproducibility between technical replicate repertoires was high, with correlation coefficients above 0.98 and mean shared-clone rates approximately 0.91. Study-wide conclusions, independent of this receptor: Because only the TCR beta chain was sequenced and unpaired alpha chains were not captured, true repertoire diversity is likely underestimated. The top 250 clones accounted for a significantly greater share of the repertoire in tumors than in blood (p = 0.039). Comparison of CD4+ and CD8+ T cell repertoires was precluded by the use of bulk unsorted samples. Only 4 or 5 patients were included in the study, and the authors note that the findings should be validated in a larger study. Only about 8-25% of top clones were present in all five regions of a tumor, suggesting spatial heterogeneity of tumor-infiltrating T cells. Repertoire overlap was higher between tumor regions (mean around 35%) than tumor-adjacent (approximately 17%) or tumor-blood (approximately 14%) pairs, consistent with antigen-driven expansion.

TCRbeta-specific cDNA was reverse-transcribed from approximately 460 ng total RNA using a constant-region primer and ProtoScript II reverse transcriptase. The TCRbeta libraries were prepared through three rounds of nested multiplex PCR following a slightly modified ARM-PCR procedure. Each of the first two PCR rounds ran for approximately 10 cycles and used multiplex TRBV1-TRBV30 forward primers together with a Cbeta reverse primer. A final 25-cycle PCR with Deep VentR polymerase added sample barcodes and Illumina adapters. Before sequencing, amplicons of 200-500 bp were gel-purified using a QIAquick gel extraction kit. The TCRbeta amplicons were sequenced with 250-bp paired-end reads on an Illumina HiSeq 2500. On the authors' methods: Reads were quality-trimmed with Trimmomatic v0.33, and paired reads were merged with FLASH v1.2.11 to recover full CDR3 sequences. MiGEC v1.2.1b assigned V, D and J germline segments to the rearranged TCRbeta sequences. VDJtools v1.0.0 computed clonotype statistics and Shannon-Wiener diversity indices. Except for diversity analysis, only each sample's 250 most abundant clonotypes were used in subsequent analyses to reduce sampling bias. TCRdb reprocessing: public reads trimmed at Q25 with fastp, clones called with MiXCR, in-frame beta chains kept. Each CDR3 protein appears once, grouped with its most common genes and DNA. TCRdb, not the authors, supplied the V and J calls. Recorded for this sample are approximately 190,000 distinct CDR3 sequences; about 82% of them occurred a single time. In total, the top ten clones hold approximately 18% of the sample.

In this sample, this clonotype turned up many times. The antigen it recognizes is unknown. Qualities for individual bases were not recorded, and no much larger clone is one base off. The CDR3 sequence holds 14 residues, the cysteine and phenylalanine included. Of the read, only the CDR3 DNA is kept; its 42 bases are in frame from base 1. In the germline V gene (reference sequence), CDR1 corresponds to SGHNT and CDR2 to YYREEE. V sheds 5 bases and J sheds 0 bases, leaving 10 bases between their ends. Without any cell sorting, total RNA and DNA were extracted together from around 20-30 mg of bulk tissue using the AllPrep DNA/RNA mini kit. Between November 2015 and early 2016, five patients in China with histopathologically diagnosed primary liver carcinoma had their tumors surgically resected. Patients had chronic HBV infection and were treatment-naive at sampling. Each tumor was sampled at five spatially separated regions: the tumor centre plus the superior, inferior, left-lateral and right-lateral poles. Histology showed that every tumor sample contained more than 75% viable tumor cells. Each fresh piece of tumor and adjacent tissue was cut in two, with one half stored in RNAlater at -80 degrees C and the other half sent for histology.

The receptor was derived from a man aged 40-49 years with primary liver carcinoma and hepatitis B virus infection. Sequenced input: tumor tissue from primary liver carcinoma. The V and J segments used are TRBV5-4 and TRBJ2-3; TRBD2 could be the D gene, as 6 bases match. The CDR3 protein sequence reads: CASRADYSTDTQYF. The sequence in DNA is TGTGCCAGCAGGGCGGACTATAGCACAGATACGCAGTATTTT.